This T cell receptor beta chain appears in the sequencing data of a study of T cell repertoires in cytomegalovirus infection. Whole-study context: A matching HLA type, together with CMV infection, was signaled by public TCR beta signatures.

The V gene lost 5 bases and the J gene lost 1 base, with 11 bases spanning the gap. The CDR3 extends over 14 amino acids. CDR1 and CDR2 (germline): SGHNT, YENEEA. TCRdb redid the calling of the reads with MiXCR, one entry per CDR3 protein. Here the sample spans about 140,000 distinct CDR3 sequences, roughly 6.5% being singletons. Study-wide points: People with CMV and the relevant HLA were identified by cumulative public TCR beta family frequency.

This clonotype was detected ten times or more. No antigen is known for it. The sequenced material came from PBMCs. The rearrangement links TRBV11-3 to TRBJ1-1; TRBD1 is a possible D gene (5 bases). This clonotype originated in a human donor in good health (CMV status not recorded). Some clones in this sample may be carry-over from other donors' samples. CDR3 bases: TGTGCCAGCAGCGGGGGTCGAGGGAACACTGAAGCTTTCTTT. The encoded protein is CASSGGRGNTEAFF.